The T cell receptor (beta chain) described here comes from a study of CD8+CD57+ T cells in acquired aplastic anemia. The wider study: Yields of DNA that came from sorted CD4+ and CD8+ cells averaged roughly 3.2 ug.

About this clonotype: The antigen is unknown.

According to the study, genomic DNA was the template for TCR beta VDJ and CDR3 profiling. TCRdb called the reads again in MiXCR, with one record for every CDR3 protein. The sample has 100,000 to 150,000 distinct CDR3 sequences, nearly 40% seen once; the top ten hold more than 2.5%. Individuals selected for sequencing had exhibited CD8+CD57+ cell expansion on flow cytometry. All participating patients were living with severe acquired aplastic anemia. Whole-study findings and limits: There were approximately 27 CD8+ CDR3 sequences that occurred in both patients and controls. Patients were compared with controls for CD8+ Simpson's diversity, and no significant difference emerged.

Sequenced sample: sorted CD4+, CD8+, or CD8+CD57+ T cells (not recorded which) from PBMCs. This TCR came from a human donor with aplastic anemia.

CDR3 in DNA: TGTGCCAGCAGTTACTCGAGGCACCAGGACTATAGCAATCAGCCCCAGCATTTT. Encoded protein: CASSYSRHQDYSNQPQHF. V and J are TRBV6-2 or TRBV6-3 and TRBJ1-5; D is unresolved. The V end was cut by 0 bases, the J end by 0 bases, with 15 bases between. Germline V gene data show CDR1 as MNHEY and CDR2 as SVGEGT. This CDR3 comprises 18 residues.